In its sample, the clone carrying this TCR beta chain was seen many times. No antigen is known for it. This sample was included in a study of human T cells and chemical hapten exposure. Across the study: A roughly 2 cm by roughly 2 cm inner upper arm patch received 2% DPC for sensitization.

TCRdb re-derived calls from the RACE reads in MiXCR, one entry per CDR3 protein. The sample has 150,000 to 200,000 distinct CDR3 sequences; around a quarter are singletons. CDR3 size: 16 residues. The J segment lost 6 bases and the V segment lost 3 bases, leaving 11 bases of the junction unmatched. Time point defined: patch test 3, about 24 weeks after DPC sensitization. Regarding treatment: therapeutic diphenylcyclopropenone sensitization with weekly scalp DPC. Findings and limits, study-wide: The number of TCRs above 1 in 1000 frequency did not change after DPC sensitization.

This sequence was found in a woman between 18 and 29 years old with alopecia areata. Some clones in this sample may be carry-over from other donors' samples. The sequencing used whole blood, collected in connection with sensitization to the hapten diphenylcyclopropenone (DPC). This chain joins TRBV12-3 or TRBV12-4 and TRBJ1-5; 7 bases match TRBD1. CDR3 nucleotides: TGTGCCAGCAGTTTGGATCCTCGGACAGGTCGTCAGCCCCAGCATTTT. Amino acids: CASSLDPRTGRQPQHF.